This TCR beta chain appears in the sequencing data of a study of T cells in Graves' hyperthyroidism and ophthalmopathy. Whole-study results and caveats: The model anticipated ophthalmopathy a median approximately 6.7 months pre-onset.

CDR3 size: 14 residues. V shed 7 bases, J shed 5 bases, and the junction held 9 bases outside the gene matches. Germline loops: CDR1 MNHEY, CDR2 SVGEGT. RNA transcripts were the template for amplifying TCR beta CDR3 regions. The HTBI primer set served for first-round RT-PCR of the TCR CDR3. Via MiXCR, TCRdb re-called the multiplex PCR reads, giving one row per CDR3 protein. The data show about 280,000 distinct CDR3 sequences, with less than 30% seen just once and 25% to 30% held by the top ten. This clonotype was counted many times. Its antigen remains unidentified. V gene TRBV6-2 or TRBV6-3 combines with J gene TRBJ1-1; 8 bases map to TRBD1. Specimen: blood. The TCR comes from a man aged 40-49 years with Graves' hyperthyroidism that later progressed to Graves' ophthalmopathy. The CDR3 loop reads CASNVHRGLTEAFF. The CDR3, as DNA: TGTGCCAGCAATGTGCACAGGGGGTTGACTGAAGCTTTCTTT.